This T cell receptor beta chain comes out of a study of response to subunit inactivated influenza vaccine. General study findings and limits: Authors suggested seasonal influenza vaccinations each recruit few new T cells.

As concerns this clonotype: Its antigen is not identified.

TCRdb re-analysed the RT-PCR reads in MiXCR, keeping a single row per CDR3 protein. Among approximately 480,000 distinct CDR3 sequences listed, 9.5% to 13% were seen once. V lost 6 bases to trimming and J lost 3 bases; unmatched junction nucleotides: 7. The CDR3 covers 15 residues. The chain combines TRBV12-3 or TRBV12-4 with TRBJ2-1; the match to TRBD2 covers 8 bases. The clonotype was recovered from a middle-aged man who received an inactivated influenza vaccine. The sequences come from PBMCs from blood, collected 45 days after vaccination. In DNA, the CDR3 is TGTGCCAGCAGCCTTAGCGGGGCGTTCTACAATGAGCAGTTCTTC. It is translated as CASSLSGAFYNEQFF.